The present entry profiles one TCR beta chain with its context. V shed 3 bases, J shed 5 bases, and the junction held 4 bases outside the gene matches. This CDR3 region has 13 residues. Germline CDR1 and CDR2: SGHNT and YYREEE (reference sequence). Assay: immunoSEQ multiplex PCR; the TCRdb copy retains only in-frame clones and omits some. The table records about 250,000 clones, approximately 88% of them present only once. The data stem from a study of blood T cell repertoires in COVID-19. The clonotype comes from a woman aged 25-40 years with COVID-19, enrolled during active disease. Sequenced material: peripheral blood. This chain joins TRBV5-4 and TRBJ2-5; 7 bases are a match to TRBD2. The CDR3 sequence is CASSSAGIETQYF. The CDR3 region has the DNA TGTGCCAGCAGCTCAGCGGGAATCGAGACCCAGTACTTC.